This T cell receptor beta chain originates from a study of T cell responses to AZD1222 COVID-19 vaccine. The method was immunoSEQ multiplex PCR; TCRdb's version includes in-frame clones alone and lacks a portion of them. Here the sample spans approximately 76,000 clones, just over 90% being singletons. Germline trimming cut 8 bases from V and 1 base from J; bases unmatched to any gene: 4. CDR1 and CDR2 (germline): MNHEY, SVGAGI. The CDR3 is 14 residues long. The material sequenced was peripheral blood, taken on day 0 of MenACWY control vaccination. The clonotype was recovered from an adult in good health. The V and J genes are TRBV6-5 and TRBJ2-7; 11 bases are shared with TRBD2. CDR3 amino acids: CASFSSGRSYEQYF. In DNA, the CDR3 is TGTGCCAGCTTTTCTAGCGGGAGGTCCTACGAGCAGTACTTC.